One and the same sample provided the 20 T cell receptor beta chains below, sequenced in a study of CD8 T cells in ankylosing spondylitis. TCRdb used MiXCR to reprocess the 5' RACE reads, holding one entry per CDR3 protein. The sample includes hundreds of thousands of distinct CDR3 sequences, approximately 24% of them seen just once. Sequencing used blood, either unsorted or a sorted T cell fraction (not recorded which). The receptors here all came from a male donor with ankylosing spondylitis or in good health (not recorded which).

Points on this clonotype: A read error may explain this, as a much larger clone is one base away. CDR3 in amino acids: CSVVGTGHNEQFF. The DNA for the CDR3 is TGCAGCGTTGTTGGGACAGGGCACAATGAGCAGTTCTTC. This sequence joins TRBV29-1 and TRBJ2-1; TRBD1 matches 9 bases. Germline-derived CDR1 and CDR2 are SQVTM and ANQGSEA. The CDR3 is 13 amino acids. The V and J ends lost 4 bases and 5 bases, in that order; junction bases with no gene match: 3.

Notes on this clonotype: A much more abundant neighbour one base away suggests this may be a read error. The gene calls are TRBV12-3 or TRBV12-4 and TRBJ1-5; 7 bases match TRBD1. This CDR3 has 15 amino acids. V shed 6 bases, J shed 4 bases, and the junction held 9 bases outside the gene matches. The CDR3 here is CASSRGAGRNQPQHF. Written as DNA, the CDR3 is TGTGCCAGCAGCAGGGGGGCTGGGAGAAATCAGCCCCAGCATTTT.

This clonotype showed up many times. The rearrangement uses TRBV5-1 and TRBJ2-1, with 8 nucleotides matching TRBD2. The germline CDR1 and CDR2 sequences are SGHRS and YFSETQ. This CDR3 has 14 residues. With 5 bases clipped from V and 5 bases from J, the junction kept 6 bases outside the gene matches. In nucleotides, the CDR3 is TGCGCCAGCAGGAGCGGGAGTACCAACAATGAGCAGTTCTTC. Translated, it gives CASRSGSTNNEQFF.

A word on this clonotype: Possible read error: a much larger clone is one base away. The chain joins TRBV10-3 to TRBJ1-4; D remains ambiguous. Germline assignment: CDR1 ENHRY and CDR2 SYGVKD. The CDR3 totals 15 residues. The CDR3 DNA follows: TGTGCCATCAGTGAGTCAGGGATGAGGAATGAAAAACAGTTTTTT. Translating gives CAISESGMRNEKQFF.

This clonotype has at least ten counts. The CDR3 reads CAISETVGTGELFF. The CDR3 DNA sequence: TGTGCCATCAGTGAGACCGTTGGGACCGGGGAGCTGTTTTTT. The chain couples TRBV10-3 to TRBJ2-2, with no clear D. The germline gives CDR1 ENHRY, CDR2 SYGVKD. This CDR3 region has 14 residues. The V end was cut by 2 bases, the J end by 5 bases, with 9 bases between.

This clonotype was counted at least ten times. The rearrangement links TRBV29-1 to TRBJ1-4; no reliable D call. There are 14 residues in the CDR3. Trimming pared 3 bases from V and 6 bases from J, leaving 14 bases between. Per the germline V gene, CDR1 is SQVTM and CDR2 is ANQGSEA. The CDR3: CSVEEGGGDEKLFF. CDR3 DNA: TGCAGCGTTGAGGAGGGAGGCGGTGATGAAAAACTGTTTTTT.

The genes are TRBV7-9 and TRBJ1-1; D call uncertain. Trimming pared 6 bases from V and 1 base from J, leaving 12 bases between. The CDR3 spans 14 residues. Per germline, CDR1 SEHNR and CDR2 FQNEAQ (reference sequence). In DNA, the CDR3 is TGTGCCAGCAGTCAGGTCGCCCAGAACACTGAAGCTTTCTTT. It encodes CASSQVAQNTEAFF.

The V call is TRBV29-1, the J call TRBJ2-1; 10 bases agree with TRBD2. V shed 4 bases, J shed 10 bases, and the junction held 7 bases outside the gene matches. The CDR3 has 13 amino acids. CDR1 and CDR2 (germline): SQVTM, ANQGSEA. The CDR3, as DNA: TGCAGCGTTGCAAGCGGGAGGGCCCGGGAGCAGTTCTTC. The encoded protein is CSVASGRAREQFF.

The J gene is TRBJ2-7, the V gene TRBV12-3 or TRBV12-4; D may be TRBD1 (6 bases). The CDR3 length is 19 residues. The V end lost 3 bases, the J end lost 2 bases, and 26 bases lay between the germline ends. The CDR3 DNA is TGTGCCAGCAGTTTGTCGGACAGCCCACAGGCCCTTTACACCTACGAGCAGTACTTC. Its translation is CASSLSDSPQALYTYEQYF.

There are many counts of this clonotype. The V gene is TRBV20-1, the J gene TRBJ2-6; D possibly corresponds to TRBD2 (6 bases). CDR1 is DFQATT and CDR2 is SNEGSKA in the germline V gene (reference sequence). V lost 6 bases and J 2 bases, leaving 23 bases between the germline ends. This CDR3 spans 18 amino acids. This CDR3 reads CSARPTGVRLTGANVLTF. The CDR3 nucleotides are TGCAGTGCGCGACCAACGGGGGTACGGCTCACTGGGGCCAACGTCCTGACTTTC.

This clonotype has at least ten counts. CDR3 region: CAISESGGSSYEQYF. For the CDR3, the DNA is TGTGCCATCAGTGAGTCGGGGGGAAGCTCCTACGAGCAGTACTTC. The chain is built from TRBV10-3 and TRBJ2-7; TRBD2 is a possible D gene (6 bases). This CDR3 is built from 15 residues. V shed 0 bases and J shed 0 bases, with 9 bases lying between them. Germline CDR1 is ENHRY and CDR2 is SYGVKD.

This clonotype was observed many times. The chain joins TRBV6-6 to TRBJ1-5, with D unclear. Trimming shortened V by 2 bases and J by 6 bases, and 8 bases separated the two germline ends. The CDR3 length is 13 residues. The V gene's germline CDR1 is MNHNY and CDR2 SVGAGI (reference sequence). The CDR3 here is CASSYEGSQPQHF. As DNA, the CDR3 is TGTGCCAGCAGTTACGAGGGAAGTCAGCCCCAGCATTTT.

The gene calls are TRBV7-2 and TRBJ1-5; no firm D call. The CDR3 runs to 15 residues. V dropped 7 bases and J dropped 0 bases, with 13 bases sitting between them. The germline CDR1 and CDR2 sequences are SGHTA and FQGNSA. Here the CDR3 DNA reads TGTGCCAGCACCCAACCCGGCAGTAGCAATCAGCCCCAGCATTTT. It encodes CASTQPGSSNQPQHF.

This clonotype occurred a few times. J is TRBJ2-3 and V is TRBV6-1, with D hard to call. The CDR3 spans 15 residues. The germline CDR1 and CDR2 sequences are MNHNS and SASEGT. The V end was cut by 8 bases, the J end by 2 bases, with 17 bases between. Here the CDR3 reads CASLIRVGTTDTQYF. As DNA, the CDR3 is TGTGCCAGCTTAATCCGGGTGGGAACCACAGATACGCAGTATTTT.

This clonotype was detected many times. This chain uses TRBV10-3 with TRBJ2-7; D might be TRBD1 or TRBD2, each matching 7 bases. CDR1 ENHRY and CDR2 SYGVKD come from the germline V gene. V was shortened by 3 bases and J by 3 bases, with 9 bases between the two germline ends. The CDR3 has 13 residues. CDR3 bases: TGTGCCATCAGTGACAGGGGGGGCTACGAGCAGTACTTC. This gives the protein CAISDRGGYEQYF.

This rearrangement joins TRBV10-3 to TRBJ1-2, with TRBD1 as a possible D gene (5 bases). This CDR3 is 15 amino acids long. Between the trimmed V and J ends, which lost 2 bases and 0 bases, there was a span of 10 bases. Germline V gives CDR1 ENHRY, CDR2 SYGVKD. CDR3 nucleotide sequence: TGTGCCATCAGTGAGACAGGCCCATCTAACTATGGCTACACCTTC. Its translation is CAISETGPSNYGYTF.

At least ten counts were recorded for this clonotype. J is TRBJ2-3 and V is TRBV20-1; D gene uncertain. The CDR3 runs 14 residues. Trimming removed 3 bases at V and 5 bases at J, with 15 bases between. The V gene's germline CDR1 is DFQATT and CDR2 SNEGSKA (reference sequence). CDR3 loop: CSARPLGVGDTQYF. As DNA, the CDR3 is TGCAGTGCTAGGCCCCTCGGTGTGGGAGATACGCAGTATTTT.

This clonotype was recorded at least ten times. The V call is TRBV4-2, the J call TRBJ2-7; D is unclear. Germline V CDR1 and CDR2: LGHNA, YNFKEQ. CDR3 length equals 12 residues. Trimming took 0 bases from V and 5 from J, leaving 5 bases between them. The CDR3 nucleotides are TGTGCCAGCAGCCAAGATTTGCACGAGCAGTACTTC. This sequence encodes CASSQDLHEQYF.

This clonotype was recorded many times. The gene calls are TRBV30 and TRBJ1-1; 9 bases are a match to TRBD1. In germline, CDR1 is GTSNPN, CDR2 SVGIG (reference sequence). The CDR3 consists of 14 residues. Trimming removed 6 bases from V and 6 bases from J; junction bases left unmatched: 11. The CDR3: CACKWGQGWAEAFF. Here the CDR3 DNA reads TGTGCCTGCAAATGGGGACAGGGTTGGGCTGAAGCTTTCTTT.

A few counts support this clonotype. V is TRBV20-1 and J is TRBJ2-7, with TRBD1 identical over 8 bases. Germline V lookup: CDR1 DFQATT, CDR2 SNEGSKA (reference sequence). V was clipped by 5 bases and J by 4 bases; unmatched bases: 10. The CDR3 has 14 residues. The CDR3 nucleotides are TGCAGTGCTCCGGACGGGACAGGCCGATACGAGCAGTACTTC. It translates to CSAPDGTGRYEQYF.